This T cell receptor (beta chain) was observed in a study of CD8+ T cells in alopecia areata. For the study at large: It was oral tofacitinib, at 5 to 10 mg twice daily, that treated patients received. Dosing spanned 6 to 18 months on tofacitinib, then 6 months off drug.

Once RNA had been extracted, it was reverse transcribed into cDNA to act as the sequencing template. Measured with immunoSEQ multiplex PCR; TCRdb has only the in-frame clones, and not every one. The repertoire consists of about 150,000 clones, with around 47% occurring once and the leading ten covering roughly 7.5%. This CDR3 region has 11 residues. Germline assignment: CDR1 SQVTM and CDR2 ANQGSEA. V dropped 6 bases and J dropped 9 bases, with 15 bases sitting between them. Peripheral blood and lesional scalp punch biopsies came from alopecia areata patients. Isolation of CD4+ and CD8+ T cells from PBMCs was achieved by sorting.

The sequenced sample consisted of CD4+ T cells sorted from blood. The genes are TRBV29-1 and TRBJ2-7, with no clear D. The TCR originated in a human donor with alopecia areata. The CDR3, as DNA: TGCAGCGTGGGATATAATGTACCGCAGTACTTC. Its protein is CSVGYNVPQYF.